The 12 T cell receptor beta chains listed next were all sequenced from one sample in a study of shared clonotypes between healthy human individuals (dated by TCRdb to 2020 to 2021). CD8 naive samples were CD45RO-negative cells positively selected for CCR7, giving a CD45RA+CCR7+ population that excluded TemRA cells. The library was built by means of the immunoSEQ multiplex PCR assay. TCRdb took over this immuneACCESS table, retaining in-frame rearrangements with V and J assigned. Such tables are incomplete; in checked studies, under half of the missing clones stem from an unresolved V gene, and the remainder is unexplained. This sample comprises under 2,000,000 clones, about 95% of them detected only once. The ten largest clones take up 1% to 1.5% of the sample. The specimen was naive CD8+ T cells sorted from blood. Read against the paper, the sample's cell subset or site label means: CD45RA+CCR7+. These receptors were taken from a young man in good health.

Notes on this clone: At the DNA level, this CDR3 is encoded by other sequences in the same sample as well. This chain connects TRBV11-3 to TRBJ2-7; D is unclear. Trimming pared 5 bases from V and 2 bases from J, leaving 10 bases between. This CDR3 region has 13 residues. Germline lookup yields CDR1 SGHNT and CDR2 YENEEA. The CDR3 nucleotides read TGTGCCAGCAGCCCGGGTCTAACCTACGAGCAGTACTTC. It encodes CASSPGLTYEQYF. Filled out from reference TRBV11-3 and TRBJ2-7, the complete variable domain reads EAGVVQSPRYKIIEKKQPVAFWCNPISGHNTLYWYLQNLGQGPELLIRYENEEAVDDSQLPKDRFSAERLKGVDSTLKIQPAELGDSAVYLCASSPGLTYEQYFGPGTRLTVT.

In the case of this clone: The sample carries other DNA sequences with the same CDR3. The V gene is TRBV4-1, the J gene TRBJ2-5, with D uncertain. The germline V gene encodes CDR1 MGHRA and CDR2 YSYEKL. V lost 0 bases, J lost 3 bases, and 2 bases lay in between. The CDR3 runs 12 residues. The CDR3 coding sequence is TGCGCCAGCAGCCAAGATGAAGAGACCCAGTACTTC. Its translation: CASSQDEETQYF.

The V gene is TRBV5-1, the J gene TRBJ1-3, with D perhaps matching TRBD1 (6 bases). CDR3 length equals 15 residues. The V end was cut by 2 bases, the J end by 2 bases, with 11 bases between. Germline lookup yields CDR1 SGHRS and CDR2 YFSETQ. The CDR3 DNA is TGCGCCAGCAGCTTTACAGGGCAGCCTGGAAACACCATATATTTT. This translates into CASSFTGQPGNTIYF.

CDR3 protein: CASSPYGQGALGEQYF. DNA for the CDR3: TGCGCCAGCAGCCCATACGGACAGGGGGCGCTGGGCGAGCAGTACTTC. The V gene is TRBV5-1, the J gene TRBJ2-7, with 11 bases lining up with TRBD1. The V gene's germline CDR1 is SGHRS and CDR2 YFSETQ. This CDR3 has 16 residues. The trim removed 4 bases at V and 6 bases at J, leaving 12 bases unmatched.

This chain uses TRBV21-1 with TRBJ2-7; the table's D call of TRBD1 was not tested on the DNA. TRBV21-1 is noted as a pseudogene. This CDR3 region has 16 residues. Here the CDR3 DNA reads TGTGCCAGCAGCAAAGAAGTAATATTGGCAGTCTACGAGCAGTACTTC. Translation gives CASSKEVILAVYEQYF.

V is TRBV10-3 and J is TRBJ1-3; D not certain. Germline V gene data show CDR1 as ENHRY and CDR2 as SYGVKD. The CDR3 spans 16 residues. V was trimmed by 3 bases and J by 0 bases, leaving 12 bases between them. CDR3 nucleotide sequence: TGTGCCATCAGTGACGGCCGTGTCAACTCTGGAAACACCATATATTTT. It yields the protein CAISDGRVNSGNTIYF.

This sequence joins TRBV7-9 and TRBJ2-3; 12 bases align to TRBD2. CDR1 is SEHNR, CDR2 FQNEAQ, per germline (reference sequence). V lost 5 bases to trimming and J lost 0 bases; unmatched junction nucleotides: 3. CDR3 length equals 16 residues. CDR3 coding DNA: TGTGCCAGCAGCCGGACTAGCGGGAATAGCACAGATACGCAGTATTTT. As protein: CASSRTSGNSTDTQYF.

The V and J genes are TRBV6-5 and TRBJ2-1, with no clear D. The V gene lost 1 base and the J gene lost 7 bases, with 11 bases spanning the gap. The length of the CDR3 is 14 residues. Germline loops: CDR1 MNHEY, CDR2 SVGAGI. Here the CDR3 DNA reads TGTGCCAGCAGTTACTTAGACTCGGAAAATGAGCAGTTCTTC. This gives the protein CASSYLDSENEQFF.

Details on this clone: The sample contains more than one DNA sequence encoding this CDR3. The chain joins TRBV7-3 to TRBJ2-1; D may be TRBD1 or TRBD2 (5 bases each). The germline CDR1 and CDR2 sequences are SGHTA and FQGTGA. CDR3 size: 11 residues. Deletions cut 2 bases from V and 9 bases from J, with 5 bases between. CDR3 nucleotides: TGTGCCAGCAGCTTAGGGGGTGAGCAGTTCTTC. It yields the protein CASSLGGEQFF.

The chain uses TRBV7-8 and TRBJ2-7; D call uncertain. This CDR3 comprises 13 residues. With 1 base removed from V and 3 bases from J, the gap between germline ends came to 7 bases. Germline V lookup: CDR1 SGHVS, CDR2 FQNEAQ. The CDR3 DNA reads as TGTGCCAGCAGCTTAGTCGAGGTCTACGAGCAGTACTTC. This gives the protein CASSLVEVYEQYF.

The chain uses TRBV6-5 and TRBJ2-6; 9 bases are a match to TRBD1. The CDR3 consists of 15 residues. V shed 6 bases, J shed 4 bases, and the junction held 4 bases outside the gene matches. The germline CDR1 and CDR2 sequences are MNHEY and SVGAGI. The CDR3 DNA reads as TGTGCCAGCAGGCAACAGGGGGCCGGGGCCAACGTCCTGACTTTC. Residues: CASRQQGAGANVLTF.

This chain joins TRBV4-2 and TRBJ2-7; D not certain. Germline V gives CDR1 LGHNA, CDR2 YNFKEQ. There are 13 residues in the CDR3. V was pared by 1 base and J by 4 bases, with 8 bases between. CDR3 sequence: CASSQGMEYEQYF. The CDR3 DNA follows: TGTGCCAGCAGCCAAGGAATGGAGTACGAGCAGTACTTC.